These T cell receptor beta chains were read from a single sample in a study of early T cells in non-severe SARS-CoV-2 infection. TCRdb passed the 5' RACE reads through MiXCR, listing each CDR3 protein once. This repertoire shows over 95,000 distinct CDR3 sequences, over 15% found once; its top ten account for 1.3%. Material for sequencing was whole blood. These TCRs come from an adult who was a healthcare worker with PCR-confirmed SARS-CoV-2 infection or an uninfected control (not recorded which). Both conserved end residues are part of each CDR3. D genes are given only for firm matches. Clone sizes are given selectively: once, few, many, or a class where the clone is expanded.

V	J	D	size	DNA	CDR3
TRBV12-3/TRBV12-4	TRBJ2-7	TRBD1	NA	TGTGCCAGCAGTCCCAGGGGGTCCTACGAGCAGTACTTC	CASSPRGSYEQYF
TRBV7-8	TRBJ2-1	NA	NA	TGTGCCAGCAGCTCTCTGCAGGGGGCGGGGGCCACCCTTTACTCCTACAATGAGCAGTTCTTC	CASSSLQGAGATLYSYNEQFF
TRBV18	TRBJ1-2	NA	NA	TGTGCCAGCTCACCAGAGGTCATCCCTAACTATGGCTACACCTTC	CASSPEVIPNYGYTF
TRBV20-1	TRBJ2-1	TRBD1	few	TGCAGTGCTCCGGGACAGGGACGAGCGGAGCAGTTCTTC	CSAPGQGRAEQFF
TRBV20-1	TRBJ2-5	NA	medium-sized	TGCAGTGCTAGACTGGGGGCCGCGGAGACCCAGTACTTC	CSARLGAAETQYF
TRBV20-1	TRBJ2-2	NA	NA	TGCAGTGCTAGAGATCGGGGGGCAACCGGGGAGCTGTTTTTT	CSARDRGATGELFF
TRBV6-1	TRBJ2-1	TRBD2	few	TGTGCCAGCAGTGTTAGACTAGCGGACAATGAGCAGTTCTTC	CASSVRLADNEQFF
TRBV13	TRBJ1-5	NA	few	TGTGCCAGCAGCTTAGGTCCAGATCAGCCCCAGCATTTT	CASSLGPDQPQHF
TRBV15	TRBJ2-7	NA	few	TGTGCCACCAGCACCCTAGGTACCTACGAGCAGTACTTC	CATSTLGTYEQYF
TRBV11-2	TRBJ1-2	NA	many	TGTGCCAGCAGCTTAAGGTCTGGGTTACCTTATGGCTACACCTTC	CASSLRSGLPYGYTF
TRBV7-2	TRBJ2-3	TRBD1	few	TGTGCCAGCAGCCGTATGACAGGGGCCCCTGATACGCAGTATTTT	CASSRMTGAPDTQYF
TRBV5-5	TRBJ1-6	NA	NA	TGTGCCAGCAGCTTAGCCCGCGAACCCCTCCACTTT	CASSLAREPLHF
TRBV28	TRBJ2-1	NA	NA	TGTGCCAGCAGTTCGGTGGTTAGGGGCGGGTCCACCTACAATGAGCAGTTCTTC	CASSSVVRGGSTYNEQFF